What follows is one T cell receptor (beta chain) and its context. This clonotype occurred a few times. Its antigen is not yet known. One base away there is no much larger clone; base qualities are not given. This record comes from a study of T cell repertoires in cytomegalovirus infection (dated by TCRdb to between 2017 and 2020). With respect to the entire study: Donor HLA type was relevant to the analysis, because carriage of CMV infection together with the matching HLA type was indicated by public TCR beta signatures.

The CDR3 numbers 11 residues from cysteine through phenylalanine. Only the CDR3 DNA is retained, 33 bases long and in frame from the first base. V loses 2 bases of germline sequence and J loses 14 bases, and the interval between the two ends is 12 bases. CDR1 and CDR2 are read off the germline V gene (reference sequence) as SEHNR and FQNEAQ. Results and caveats for the whole study, not just this receptor: The ex vivo response was dominated by HLA-C-restricted CMV-specific TCR beta clonotypes, which also provided the single most frequent clonotype in two of eight donors. In both this cohort and an independent roughly 350-donor cohort, the cumulative frequency of public TCR beta family members distinguished carriers of CMV infection plus the relevant HLA type.

Instrument used: Illumina HiSeq 1500. TCRdb took the public reads, trimmed them with fastp at Q25, ran MiXCR for clone calling and kept in-frame beta chains. Rows with one shared CDR3 protein collapse into an entry with the most common genes and DNA. The sample table holds around 550,000 distinct CDR3 sequences, of which 26% were seen once. Jointly, the top ten make up over 10% of the sample. The rearranged segments are TRBV7-9 and TRBJ2-5; too little of a D gene remains to name it. The receptor was isolated from a human donor in good health (CMV status not recorded). Some clones in this sample may be carry-over from other donors' samples. The sample taken for sequencing was PBMCs. This receptor has the CDR3 CASSLSPIAYF. The DNA sequence is TGTGCCAGCAGCTTAAGCCCGATCGCCTACTTC. Supplemented by the reference TRBV7-9 and TRBJ2-5 proteins around the CDR3, the complete variable domain is DTGVSQNPRHKITKRGQNVTFRCDPISEHNRLYWYRQTLGQGPEFLTYFQNEAQLEKSRLLSDRFSAERPKGSFSTLEIQRTEQGDSAMYLCASSLSPIAYFGPGTRLLVL.